These T cell receptor beta chains were read from a single sample in a study of T cell responses to AZD1222 COVID-19 vaccine. Data came from immunoSEQ multiplex PCR; TCRdb stores just in-frame clones and leaves some out. Of just over 90,000 clones listed, more than 80% are singletons. The sample was peripheral blood, taken 28 days after the second AZD1222 dose. These receptors were taken from an adult who received the AZD1222 COVID-19 vaccine. Both conserved end residues are part of each CDR3. The order of the fields is clone size, J gene, V gene, D gene, CDR3 DNA, CDR3 protein. D genes are given only for firm matches. For some rows the clone size is stated as once, few or many, or as a class when expanded; others skip it.

NA	TRBJ1-4	TRBV7-2	NA	TGTGCCAGCAGCTTAGGTTTGGGCGAAAAACTGTTTTTT	CASSLGLGEKLFF
NA	TRBJ1-2	TRBV5-1	TRBD1	TGCGCCAGCAGCAAAGGACAGGATAACTATGGCTACACCTTC	CASSKGQDNYGYTF
NA	TRBJ1-2	TRBV6-5	TRBD1	TGTGCCAGCAGTTCCCAAGACAGGGGCCATGGCTACACCTTC	CASSSQDRGHGYTF
NA	TRBJ2-5	TRBV18	NA	TGTGCCAGCTCACCAAGGGGGGAGACCCAGTACTTC	CASSPRGETQYF
NA	TRBJ2-1	TRBV29-1	TRBD2	TGCAGCGTTTTACTAGCGGGGGGTAATGAGCAGTTCTTC	CSVLLAGGNEQFF
NA	TRBJ1-6	TRBV10-3	NA	TGTGCCATCAGTGAGTCCCGCGACGCAAAGTCACCCCTCCACTTT	CAISESRDAKSPLHF
once	TRBJ2-7	TRBV5-1	TRBD2	TGCGCCAGCAGCTTGGCCCGACTAGCGGGAGGTGAGCAGTACTTC	CASSLARLAGGEQYF
NA	TRBJ2-1	TRBV6-6	TRBD2	TGTGCCAGCAGGACTAGCGGGAGTGGGTTGATTGAGCAGTTCTTC	CASRTSGSGLIEQFF
NA	TRBJ2-3	TRBV2	NA	TGTGCCAGCAGTAGGACTACAGGGGCAGATACGCAGTATTTT	CASSRTTGADTQYF
NA	TRBJ1-1	TRBV19	TRBD1	TGTGCCAGTAGTATAAGAGGACAGGGTTCAACTTTCTTT	CASSIRGQGSTFF
NA	TRBJ2-7	TRBV3-1/TRBV3-2	NA	TGTGCCAGCAGCCAAGGCCAGCCCTACGAGCAGTACTTC	CASSQGQPYEQYF
NA	TRBJ1-4	TRBV19	NA	TGTGCCAGTAGTCCCCGAGGGGGGCGAGGGGGGAATGAAAAACTGTTTTTT	CASSPRGGRGGNEKLFF
NA	TRBJ2-1	TRBV18	NA	TGTGCCAGCTCACCTGGGACTCCTCGGGCCGGTGAGCAGTTCTTC	CASSPGTPRAGEQFF
NA	TRBJ1-5	TRBV6-6	NA	TGTGCCAGCACCAAGCAGGGTCGAGGTCAGCCCCAGCATTTT	CASTKQGRGQPQHF
NA	TRBJ2-3	TRBV5-4	NA	TGTGCCAGCAGGCCGGAGATCGGCACAGATACGCAGTATTTT	CASRPEIGTDTQYF
once	TRBJ2-1	TRBV20-1	NA	TGCAGTGCTAGAGGCAACAATGAGCAGTTCTTC	CSARGNNEQFF
NA	TRBJ1-1	TRBV6-5	NA	TGTGCCAGCAGGCAACAGGGTTCTGAAGCTTTCTTT	CASRQQGSEAFF
NA	TRBJ1-2	TRBV18	NA	TGTGCCAGCTCACCAGGGGCCCTCGGCTACACCTTC	CASSPGALGYTF
NA	TRBJ2-7	TRBV7-9	NA	TGTGCCAGCAGCTTAGGGGCGGGGGACAGACTATACGAGCAGTACTTC	CASSLGAGDRLYEQYF
NA	TRBJ1-5	TRBV27	NA	TGTGCCGGGGCGCTCGGGGGGGCTGGCAATCAGCCCCAGCATTTT	CAGALGGAGNQPQHF
NA	TRBJ2-2	TRBV7-2	NA	TGTGCCAGCAGCTTACAGGTCAGGTCAACCGGGGAGCTGTTTTTT	CASSLQVRSTGELFF
NA	TRBJ1-6	TRBV2	NA	TGTGCCAGCATCCAGGGTTTCGGTAATTCACCCCTCCACTTT	CASIQGFGNSPLHF
NA	TRBJ1-1	TRBV19	NA	TGTGCCAGTAGTATCGGGCACCGAGGCGGCACTGAAGCTTTCTTT	CASSIGHRGGTEAFF
NA	TRBJ2-1	TRBV6-5	NA	TGTGCCAGCAGTCCTGGTCGCAATGAGCAGTTCTTC	CASSPGRNEQFF
NA	TRBJ2-1	TRBV6-2/TRBV6-3	TRBD2	TGTGCCAGCAGTCAACTAGCGGGGGGTTGGGATGAGCAGTTCTTC	CASSQLAGGWDEQFF
NA	TRBJ1-2	TRBV5-1	NA	TGCGCCAGCAGCTTGGTCCAGGGTCGTGGCTACACCTTC	CASSLVQGRGYTF
once	TRBJ2-1	TRBV30	NA	TGTGCCTGGAGTGAGGACAGTAACTCCTACAATGAGCAGTTCTTC	CAWSEDSNSYNEQFF
NA	TRBJ2-7	TRBV11-2	NA	TGTGCCAGCAGCTTAGTAGGGGCCTCCTACGAGCAGTACTTC	CASSLVGASYEQYF
NA	TRBJ2-7	TRBV7-8	NA	TGTGCCAGCAGCTTAGTGTGGGGTTCCGAGCAGTACTTC	CASSLVWGSEQYF
NA	TRBJ2-7	TRBV6-1	NA	TGTGCCAGCAGTGAAGACACAGATCTACGGGAGCAGTACTTC	CASSEDTDLREQYF
NA	TRBJ1-5	TRBV28	NA	TGTGCCAGCAGTTTGACCGGTTTGAAACCCCAGCATTTT	CASSLTGLKPQHF
NA	TRBJ1-2	TRBV19	NA	TGTGCCAGTAGTATGAGGACAGTCCCTGGCTACACCTTC	CASSMRTVPGYTF
NA	TRBJ1-3	TRBV4-2	NA	TGTGCCAGCAGCCAAGATCTGGGAAGGAGCACCATATATTTT	CASSQDLGRSTIYF
NA	TRBJ1-5	TRBV14	NA	TGTGCCAGCAGCCAAGAATGGGGGCAGCCCCAGCATTTT	CASSQEWGQPQHF
NA	TRBJ2-3	TRBV5-6	TRBD1	TGTGCCAGCAGCTATAGACCCGGGACAGGGATAACAGATACGCAGTATTTT	CASSYRPGTGITDTQYF
once	TRBJ1-5	TRBV18	NA	TGTGCCAGCCGCGGACAGCTAAATCAGCCCCAGCATTTT	CASRGQLNQPQHF